The rows below give T cell receptor beta chains drawn from one sample of a study of blood T cells in healthy people across ages. Each CDR3 protein is one row after TCRdb ran MiXCR on the 5' RACE reads. This sample has around 780,000 distinct CDR3 sequences, with more than 25% found just once. The sample was also reused in another study, on T cells of mothers and their children.

The sequencing sample was made of blood. The receptors derive from a boy aged 5 to 17 in good health. The CDR3 runs from the conserved cysteine through the conserved F or W. A D gene is named only where the DNA matches it firmly. A row's size may be missing; if present it is once, few, many or a size class.

d_call clone_size j_call v_call cdr3_length cdr3_nt cdr3_aa
- few TRBJ1-1 TRBV6-6 14 TGTGCCAGCAGTCCTACCATCGGGGCCCCTGAAGCTTTCTTT CASSPTIGAPEAFF
- few TRBJ2-7 TRBV27 15 TGTGCCAGCAGTTTATCGGGTTCTTGGGCCTACGAGCAGTACTTC CASSLSGSWAYEQYF
TRBD1 - TRBJ2-3 TRBV7-9 15 TGTGCCAGCAGCAGCGGACAGGCTAGCACAGATACGCAGTATTTT CASSSGQASTDTQYF
- - TRBJ1-4 TRBV27 15 TGTGCCAGCAGTTTATCAGGGGCGGGCTTGAGGAAACTGTTTTTT CASSLSGAGLRKLFF
TRBD2 - TRBJ2-3 TRBV29-1 14 TGCAGCGCAACTAGCGGGAGAGGTACAGATACGCAGTATTTT CSATSGRGTDTQYF
- few TRBJ1-5 TRBV5-6 14 TGTGCCAGCAGCTTCCCGGGAAGTGGTCAGCCCCAGCATTTT CASSFPGSGQPQHF
- few TRBJ1-1 TRBV27 12 TGTGCCAGCAGAAGAGGAGACACTGAAGCTTTCTTT CASRRGDTEAFF
- few TRBJ2-7 TRBV18 13 TGTGCCAGCTCACCCGGGGAGAACTACGAGCAGTACTTC CASSPGENYEQYF
- - TRBJ1-2 TRBV21-1 14 TGTGCCAGCAGCAAAGCGAAACAGAGTAATGGCTACACCTTC CASSKAKQSNGYTF
TRBD1 - TRBJ2-5 TRBV24-1 16 TGTGCCACCAGTGATCCAGACAGGGGGGGCGAAGAGACCCAGTACTTC CATSDPDRGGEETQYF
- few TRBJ2-7 TRBV5-1 15 TGCGCCAGCAGCTTGGCCGGGGGAGGCCCCTACGAGCAGTACTTC CASSLAGGGPYEQYF
TRBD1 few TRBJ2-5 TRBV27 17 TGTGCCAGCAGTTTATGGACAGGGGGCGCGGTACAAGAGACCCAGTACTTC CASSLWTGGAVQETQYF
- - TRBJ1-4 TRBV27 17 TGTGCCAGCAGTCTTAAGGGGATTTCAGCAGCTAATGAAAAACTGTTTTTT CASSLKGISAANEKLFF
- few TRBJ1-5 TRBV6-1 16 TGTGCCAGCAGTCCAGTTGCAGCCTATGGCAATCAGCCCCAGCATTTT CASSPVAAYGNQPQHF
- - TRBJ2-3 TRBV5-1 16 TGCGCCAGCAGCATTAGCTGGGTTAGGGGCACAGATACGCAGTATTTT CASSISWVRGTDTQYF
- few TRBJ1-2 TRBV4-1 14 TGCGCCAGCAGCCCGGGGGGGACGGACTATGGCTACACCTTC CASSPGGTDYGYTF
- - TRBJ1-1 TRBV29-1 13 TGCAGCGTTGTTGGGGTGAGGGGCACTGAAGCTTTCTTT CSVVGVRGTEAFF
TRBD1 many TRBJ2-2 TRBV6-5 14 TGTGCCAGCAGTTACAGGGGGCGAGGCGGGGAGCTGTTTTTT CASSYRGRGGELFF
TRBD1 - TRBJ1-2 TRBV2 16 TGTGCCAGCAGTGAAGGGACAGGGGTTTTTAACTATGGCTACACCTTC CASSEGTGVFNYGYTF
- - TRBJ2-7 TRBV12-3/TRBV12-4 13 TGTGCCAGCAGTTTTGGCAGGGCGGGCGAGCAGTACTTC CASSFGRAGEQYF
TRBD2 - TRBJ2-2 TRBV5-1 16 TGCGCCAGCAGCTTGGAGACGGGGGGTAGGACCGGGGAGCTGTTTTTT CASSLETGGRTGELFF
- - TRBJ2-3 TRBV3-1 16 TGTGCCAGCAGCCAAGAGTCCGAGGGAAGCACAGATACGCAGTATTTT CASSQESEGSTDTQYF
- - TRBJ1-6 TRBV10-3 16 TGTGCCATCAGTGAGATTCGGGGGGGTCGTAATTCACCCCTCCACTTT CAISEIRGGRNSPLHF
- - TRBJ2-1 TRBV27 17 TGTGCCAGCAGTTCCCCCCGGGGGGCCAGCTCCTACAATGAGCAGTTCTTC CASSSPRGASSYNEQFF
TRBD1 once TRBJ2-5 TRBV10-3 16 TGTGCCATCAGTGCTTACCCGGGACAGGCCTCGGGGGCCCAGTACTTC CAISAYPGQASGAQYF
- few TRBJ2-5 TRBV2 13 TGTGCCAGCATAGGGGGGCACCAAGAGACCCAGTACTTC CASIGGHQETQYF
- few TRBJ2-7 TRBV2 12 TGTGCCAGCAGTGATCTATCCGGTAGCGACGACTTC CASSDLSGSDDF
TRBD1 few TRBJ2-7 TRBV29-1 11 TGCAGCGTTGGGGACAGCTACGAGCAGTACTTC CSVGDSYEQYF
TRBD1 - TRBJ1-1 TRBV9 15 TGTGCCAGCAGCGGAGAGAGCAGGGGGCCTCGAGGGGCTTTCTTT CASSGESRGPRGAFF
- - TRBJ1-1 TRBV29-1 14 TGCAGCGTTGAAGCGCAGTGGACGGTAGCTGAAGCTCTCTTT CSVEAQWTVAEALF
- many TRBJ2-7 TRBV12-3/TRBV12-4 12 TGTGCCAGCAGCCAAAGGGGGTACGAGCAGTACTTC CASSQRGYEQYF
TRBD1 few TRBJ2-5 TRBV10-3 14 TGTGCCATCAGTCCCGGGACAGGCCAAGAGACCCAGTACTTC CAISPGTGQETQYF
- - TRBJ2-7 TRBV9 14 TGTGCCAGCAGCGTAGCGGGAGTGTTGGACGAGCAGTACTTC CASSVAGVLDEQYF
TRBD1 - TRBJ2-7 TRBV28 13 TGTGCCAGCACCCTCAGTGGACAGGGCCCAGAGTACTTC CASTLSGQGPEYF
TRBD2 few TRBJ2-1 TRBV27 14 TGTGCCAGCAACCGCGGGGGGGACTTCAATGAGCAGTTCTTC CASNRGGDFNEQFF
- few TRBJ1-4 TRBV12-3/TRBV12-4 11 TGTGCCAGCAGTGATATAGAAAAACTGTTTTTT CASSDIEKLFF
- - TRBJ1-6 TRBV6-5 16 TGTGCCAGCAGTCGATCCACGACCGGCTATAATTCACCCCTCCACTTT CASSRSTTGYNSPLHF
- few TRBJ1-2 TRBV5-1 14 TGCGCCAGCAGCTTGGAGGGGGTACAGGGCGGCTACACCTTC CASSLEGVQGGYTF
- - TRBJ2-5 TRBV5-1 16 TGCGCCAGCAGCCCGCCCATCGTCAGGTTCAAAGAGACCCAGTACTTC CASSPPIVRFKETQYF
TRBD1 few TRBJ2-7 TRBV12-3/TRBV12-4 17 TGTGCCAGCAGTTTGGGGACAGGGGGTTTCAAATCCTACGAGCAGTACTTC CASSLGTGGFKSYEQYF
TRBD1 - TRBJ2-7 TRBV30 14 TGTGCCTGCTCCCGTAGGGACAGGGGCTACGAGCAGTACTTC CACSRRDRGYEQYF
- few TRBJ1-1 TRBV12-3/TRBV12-4 13 TGTGCCAGCAGTGCGTCAGGCAACACTGAAGCTTTCTTT CASSASGNTEAFF
- few TRBJ2-4 TRBV20-1 13 TGCAGTGCTAGTCAGGGTGATTCGGACATTCAGTACTTC CSASQGDSDIQYF
TRBD1 - TRBJ2-7 TRBV4-1 16 TGCGCCAGCAGCCAACCACGACAGGGGGCGAGAGACGAGCAGTACTTC CASSQPRQGARDEQYF
- - TRBJ1-1 TRBV5-1 15 TGCGCCAGCAGCTACACAAATGCAAGGAACACTGAAGCTTTCTTT CASSYTNARNTEAFF
- few TRBJ1-5 TRBV7-9 15 TGTGCCAGCAGCTGGGGTGGGGCAACAAATCAGCCCCAGCATTTT CASSWGGATNQPQHF
TRBD1 few TRBJ2-7 TRBV28 16 TGTGCCAGCAGGCGACTCCGGGACAGGGGCACCTACGAGCAGTACTTC CASRRLRDRGTYEQYF
TRBD1 few TRBJ1-2 TRBV5-1 15 TGCGCCAGCAGCGCACAAGACAGGGGGCCGGGCGGCTACACCTTC CASSAQDRGPGGYTF
TRBD1 once TRBJ1-2 TRBV20-1 13 TGCAGTGCTGCGACAGGGGCCCGAGGTGGCTACACCTTC CSAATGARGGYTF
- - TRBJ1-3 TRBV7-8 13 TGTGCCAGCAGCCCAGACTTAGGAAACACCATATGTTTT CASSPDLGNTICF
- - TRBJ1-6 TRBV3-1 18 TGTGCCAGCAGCCAAGATATTAGTGGGAACCCCTTCTCTTCACCCCTCCACTTT CASSQDISGNPFSSPLHF
TRBD1 - TRBJ2-1 TRBV20-1 15 TGCAGTGCTCCTACTACCGACAGGGGAGGCAATGAGCAGTTCTTC CSAPTTDRGGNEQFF
- few TRBJ2-5 TRBV5-1 15 TGCGCCAGCAGCTTGGCCTCGGATATACAAGAGACCCAGTACTTC CASSLASDIQETQYF
- few TRBJ2-1 TRBV29-1 13 TGCAGCGTTACGAGGGGAGCCTACAATGAGCAGTTCTTC CSVTRGAYNEQFF
- - TRBJ2-5 TRBV14 17 TGTGCCAGCAGCCAAGGAAGGGGGGGACATTGGTGGGAGACCCAGTACTTC CASSQGRGGHWWETQYF
TRBD1 - TRBJ2-7 TRBV6-1 15 TGTGCCAGCAAGCTGGACAGGGGGCGGTTCTACGAGCAGTACTTC CASKLDRGRFYEQYF
TRBD2 few TRBJ2-5 TRBV2 14 TGTGCCAGCAGCACCGGGGGGTCCCAAGAGACCCAGTACTTC CASSTGGSQETQYF
- - TRBJ1-6 TRBV27 13 TGTGCCAGCAGTCTAATGAGGGATTCACCCCTCCACTTT CASSLMRDSPLHF